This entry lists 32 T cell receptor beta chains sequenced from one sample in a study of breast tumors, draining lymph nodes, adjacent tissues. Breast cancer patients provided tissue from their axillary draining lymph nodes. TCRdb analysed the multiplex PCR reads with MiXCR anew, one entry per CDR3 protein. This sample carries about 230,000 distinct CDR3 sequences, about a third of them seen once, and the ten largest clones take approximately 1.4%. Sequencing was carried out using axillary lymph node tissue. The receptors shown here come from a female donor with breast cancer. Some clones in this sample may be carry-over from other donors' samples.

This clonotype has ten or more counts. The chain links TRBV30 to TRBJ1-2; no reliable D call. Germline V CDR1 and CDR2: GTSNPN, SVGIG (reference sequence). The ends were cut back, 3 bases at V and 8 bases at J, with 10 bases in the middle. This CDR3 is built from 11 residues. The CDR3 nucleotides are TGTGCCTGGAGGGACCTTCGGGGCTACACCTTC. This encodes CAWRDLRGYTF. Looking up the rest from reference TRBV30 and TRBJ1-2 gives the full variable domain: SQTIHQWPATLVQPVGSPLSLECTVEGTSNPNLYWYRQAAGRGLQLLFYSVGIGQISSEVPQNLSASRPQDRQFILSSKKLLLSDSGFYLCAWRDLRGYTFGSGTRLTVV.

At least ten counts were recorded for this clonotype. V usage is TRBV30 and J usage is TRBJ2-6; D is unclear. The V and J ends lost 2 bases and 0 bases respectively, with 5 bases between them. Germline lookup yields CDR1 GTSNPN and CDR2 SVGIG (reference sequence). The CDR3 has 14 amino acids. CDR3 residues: CAWSTGSGANVLTF. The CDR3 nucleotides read TGTGCCTGGAGTACTGGCTCTGGGGCCAACGTCCTGACTTTC.

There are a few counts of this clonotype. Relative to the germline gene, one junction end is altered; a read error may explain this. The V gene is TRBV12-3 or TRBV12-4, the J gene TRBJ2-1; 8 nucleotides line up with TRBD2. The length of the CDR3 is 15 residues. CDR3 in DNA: TGTGCCGGCAGTCCCAGCGGGAGCCGTCCGAATGAGCAGTTCTTC. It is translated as CAGSPSGSRPNEQFF.

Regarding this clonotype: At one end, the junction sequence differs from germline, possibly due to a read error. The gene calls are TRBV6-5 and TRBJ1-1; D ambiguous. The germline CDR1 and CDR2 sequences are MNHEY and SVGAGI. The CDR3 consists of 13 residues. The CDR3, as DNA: TGTGCCAGCAAGTTTAACATGAACACTGAAGCTTCCTTT. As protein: CASKFNMNTEASF.

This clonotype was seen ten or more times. CDR3 sequence: CASSLTGATNEKLFF. The CDR3 nucleotides read TGTGCCAGCAGCTTGACAGGAGCAACTAATGAAAAACTGTTTTTT. This chain joins TRBV11-2 and TRBJ1-4; possibly TRBD1 for D (6 bases). The CDR3 has 15 residues. Germline V gene lookup returns CDR1 SGHAT and CDR2 FQNNGV. Trimming removed 3 bases from V and 0 bases from J, with 8 bases in between.

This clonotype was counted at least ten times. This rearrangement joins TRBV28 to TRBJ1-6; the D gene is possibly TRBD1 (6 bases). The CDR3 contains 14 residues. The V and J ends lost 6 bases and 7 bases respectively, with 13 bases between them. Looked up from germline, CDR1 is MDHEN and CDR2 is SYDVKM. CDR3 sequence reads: CASRSGQKNSPLHF. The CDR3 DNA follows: TGTGCCAGCAGGTCCGGACAGAAAAATTCACCCCTCCACTTT. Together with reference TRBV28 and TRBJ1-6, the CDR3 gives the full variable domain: DVKVTQSSRYLVKRTGEKVFLECVQDMDHENMFWYRQDPGLGLRLIYFSYDVKMKEKGDIPEGYSVSREKKERFSLILESASTNQTSMYLCASRSGQKNSPLHFGNGTRLTVT.

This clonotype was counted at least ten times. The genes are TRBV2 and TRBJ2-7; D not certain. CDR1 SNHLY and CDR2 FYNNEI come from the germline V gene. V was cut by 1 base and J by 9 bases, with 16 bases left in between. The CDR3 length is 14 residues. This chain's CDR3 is CASSEGLSLRVQYF. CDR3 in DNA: TGTGCCAGCAGTGAAGGGCTGTCCCTACGAGTGCAGTACTTC.

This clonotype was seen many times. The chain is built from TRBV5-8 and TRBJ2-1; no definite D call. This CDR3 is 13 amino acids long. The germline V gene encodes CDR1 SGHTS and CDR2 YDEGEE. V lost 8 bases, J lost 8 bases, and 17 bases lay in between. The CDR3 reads CARGFGLSDEQFF. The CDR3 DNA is TGTGCCAGAGGATTCGGGCTCAGCGATGAGCAGTTCTTC.

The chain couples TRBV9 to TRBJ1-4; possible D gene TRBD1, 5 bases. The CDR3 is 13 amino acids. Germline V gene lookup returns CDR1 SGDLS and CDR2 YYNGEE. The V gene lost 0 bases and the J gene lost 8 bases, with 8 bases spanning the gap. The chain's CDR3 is CASSVGGGEKLFF. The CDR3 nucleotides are TGTGCCAGCAGCGTAGGGGGCGGCGAAAAACTGTTTTTT.

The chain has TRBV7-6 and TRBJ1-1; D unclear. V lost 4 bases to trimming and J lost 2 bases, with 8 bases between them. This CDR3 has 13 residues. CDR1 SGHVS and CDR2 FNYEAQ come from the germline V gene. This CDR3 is CASSSSENTEAFF. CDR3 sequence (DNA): TGTGCCAGCAGCTCCTCAGAAAACACTGAAGCTTTCTTT.

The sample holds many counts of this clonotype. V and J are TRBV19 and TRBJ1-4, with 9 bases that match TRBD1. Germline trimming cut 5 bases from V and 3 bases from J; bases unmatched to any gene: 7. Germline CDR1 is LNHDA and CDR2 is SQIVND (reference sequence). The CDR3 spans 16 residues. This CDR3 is CASSDRGLIANEKLFF. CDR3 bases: TGTGCCAGTAGTGACAGGGGGTTAATAGCTAATGAAAAACTGTTTTTT.

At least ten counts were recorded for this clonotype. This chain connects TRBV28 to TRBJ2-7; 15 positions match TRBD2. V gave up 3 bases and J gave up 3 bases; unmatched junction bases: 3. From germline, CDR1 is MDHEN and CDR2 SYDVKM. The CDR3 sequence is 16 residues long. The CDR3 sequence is CASSLGLAGGGYEQYF. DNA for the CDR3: TGTGCCAGCAGTTTGGGACTAGCGGGAGGAGGCTACGAGCAGTACTTC.

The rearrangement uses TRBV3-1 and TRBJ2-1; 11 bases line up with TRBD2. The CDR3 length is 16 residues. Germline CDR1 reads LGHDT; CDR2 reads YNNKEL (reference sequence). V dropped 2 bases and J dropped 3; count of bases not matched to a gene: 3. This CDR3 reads CASSQSGTSGYNEQFF. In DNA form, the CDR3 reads TGTGCCAGCAGCCAATCCGGGACTAGCGGCTACAATGAGCAGTTCTTC.

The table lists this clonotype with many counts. CDR3: CSASGGANEKLFF. The CDR3, as DNA: TGCAGTGCTTCAGGGGGGGCTAATGAAAAACTGTTTTTT. This rearrangement joins TRBV20-1 to TRBJ1-4; TRBD1 matches at 7 bases. The CDR3 contains 13 residues. The ends lost 5 bases at V and 3 bases at J; junction bases unmatched: 3. In germline, CDR1 is DFQATT, CDR2 SNEGSKA (reference sequence).

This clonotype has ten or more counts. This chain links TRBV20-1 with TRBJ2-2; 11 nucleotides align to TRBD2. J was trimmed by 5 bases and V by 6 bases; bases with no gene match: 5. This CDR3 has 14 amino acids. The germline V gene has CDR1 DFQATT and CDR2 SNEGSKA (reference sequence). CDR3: CSALLAGVTGELFF. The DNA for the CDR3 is TGCAGTGCCCTACTAGCGGGAGTAACCGGGGAGCTGTTTTTT.

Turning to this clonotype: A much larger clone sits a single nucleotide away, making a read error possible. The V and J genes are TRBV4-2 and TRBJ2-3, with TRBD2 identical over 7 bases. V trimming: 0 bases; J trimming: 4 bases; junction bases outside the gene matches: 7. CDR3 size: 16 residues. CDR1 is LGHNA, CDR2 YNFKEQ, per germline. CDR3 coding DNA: TGTGCCAGCAGCCAAGATACGGGGGAGGGCGCAGATACGCAGTATTTT. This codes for CASSQDTGEGADTQYF.

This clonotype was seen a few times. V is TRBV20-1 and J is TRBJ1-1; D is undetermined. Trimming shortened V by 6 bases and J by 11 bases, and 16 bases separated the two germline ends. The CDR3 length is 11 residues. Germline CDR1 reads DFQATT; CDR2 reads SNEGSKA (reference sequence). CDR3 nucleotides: TGCAGTGCCCGAGACCCTTTTGGGGCTTTCTTT. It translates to CSARDPFGAFF.

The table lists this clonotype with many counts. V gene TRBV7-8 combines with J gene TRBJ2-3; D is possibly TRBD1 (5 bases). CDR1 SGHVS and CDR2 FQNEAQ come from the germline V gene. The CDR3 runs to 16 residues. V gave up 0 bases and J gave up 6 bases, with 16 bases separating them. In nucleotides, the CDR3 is TGTGCCAGCAGCTTAGCAAGGACACCGTCCGTGGATACGCAGTATTTT. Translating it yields CASSLARTPSVDTQYF.

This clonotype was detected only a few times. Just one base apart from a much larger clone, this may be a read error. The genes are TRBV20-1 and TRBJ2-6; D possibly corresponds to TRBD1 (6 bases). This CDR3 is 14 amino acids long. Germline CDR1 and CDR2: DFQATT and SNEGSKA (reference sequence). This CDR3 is CSAITGSGATVLTF. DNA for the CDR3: TGCAGTGCTATTACAGGGTCCGGGGCCACCGTCCTGACTTTC.

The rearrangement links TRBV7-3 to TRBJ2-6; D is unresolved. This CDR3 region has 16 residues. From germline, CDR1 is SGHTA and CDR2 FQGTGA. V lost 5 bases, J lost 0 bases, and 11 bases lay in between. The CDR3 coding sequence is TGTGCCAGCAGCCGAAGTACGGGCTCTGGGGCCAACGTCCTGACTTTC. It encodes CASSRSTGSGANVLTF.

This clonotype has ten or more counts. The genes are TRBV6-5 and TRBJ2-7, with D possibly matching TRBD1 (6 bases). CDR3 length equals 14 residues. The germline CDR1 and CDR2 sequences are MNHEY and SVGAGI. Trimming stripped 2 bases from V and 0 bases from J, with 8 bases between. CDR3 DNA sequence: TGTGCCAGCAGTTACCGACAGGACTCCTACGAGCAGTACTTC. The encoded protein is CASSYRQDSYEQYF.

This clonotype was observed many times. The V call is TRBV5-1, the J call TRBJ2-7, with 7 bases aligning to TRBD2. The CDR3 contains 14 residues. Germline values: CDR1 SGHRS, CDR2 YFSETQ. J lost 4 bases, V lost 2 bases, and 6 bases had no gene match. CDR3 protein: CASSFGGSGYEQYF. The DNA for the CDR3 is TGCGCCAGCAGCTTCGGCGGGAGTGGGTACGAGCAGTACTTC. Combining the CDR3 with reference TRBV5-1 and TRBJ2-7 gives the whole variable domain KAGVTQTPRYLIKTRGQQVTLSCSPISGHRSVSWYQQTPGQGLQFLFEYFSETQRNKGNFPGRFSGRQFSNSRSEMNVSTLELGDSALYLCASSFGGSGYEQYFGPGTRLTVT.

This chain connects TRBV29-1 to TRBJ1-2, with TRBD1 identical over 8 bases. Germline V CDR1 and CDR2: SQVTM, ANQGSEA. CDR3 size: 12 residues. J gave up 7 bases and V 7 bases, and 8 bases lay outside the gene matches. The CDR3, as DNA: TGCAGCGCCACTGGGACAGGCCTTGGCTACACCTTC. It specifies CSATGTGLGYTF.

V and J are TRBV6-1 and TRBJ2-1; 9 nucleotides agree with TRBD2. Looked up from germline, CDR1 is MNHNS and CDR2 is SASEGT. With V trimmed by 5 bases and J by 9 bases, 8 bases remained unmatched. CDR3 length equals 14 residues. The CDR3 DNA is TGTGCCAGCAGTCTGGCTAGCGGGACGCTTGAGCAGTTCTTC. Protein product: CASSLASGTLEQFF.

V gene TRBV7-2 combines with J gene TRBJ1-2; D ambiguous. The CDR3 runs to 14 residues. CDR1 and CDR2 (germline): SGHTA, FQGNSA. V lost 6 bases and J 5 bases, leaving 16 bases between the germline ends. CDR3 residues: CASRLADGVYGYTF. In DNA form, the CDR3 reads TGTGCCAGCAGACTAGCGGACGGGGTATATGGCTACACCTTC. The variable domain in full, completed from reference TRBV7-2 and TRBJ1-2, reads GAGVSQSPSNKVTEKGKDVELRCDPISGHTALYWYRQSLGQGLEFLIYFQGNSAPDKSGLPSDRFSAERTGGSVSTLTIQRTQQEDSAVYLCASRLADGVYGYTFGSGTRLTVV.

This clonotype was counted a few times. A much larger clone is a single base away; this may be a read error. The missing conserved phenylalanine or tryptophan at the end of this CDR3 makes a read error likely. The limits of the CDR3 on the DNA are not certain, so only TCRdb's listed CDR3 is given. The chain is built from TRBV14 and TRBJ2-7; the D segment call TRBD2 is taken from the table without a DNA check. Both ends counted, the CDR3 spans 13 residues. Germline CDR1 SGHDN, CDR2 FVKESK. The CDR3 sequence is CASSQDLGGVLYS.

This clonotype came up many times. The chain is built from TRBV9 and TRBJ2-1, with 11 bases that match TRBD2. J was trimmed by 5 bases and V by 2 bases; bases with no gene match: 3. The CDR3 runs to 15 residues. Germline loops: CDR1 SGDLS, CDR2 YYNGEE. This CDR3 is CASSVGTSGNNEQFF. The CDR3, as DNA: TGTGCCAGCAGCGTCGGGACTAGCGGAAACAATGAGCAGTTCTTC.

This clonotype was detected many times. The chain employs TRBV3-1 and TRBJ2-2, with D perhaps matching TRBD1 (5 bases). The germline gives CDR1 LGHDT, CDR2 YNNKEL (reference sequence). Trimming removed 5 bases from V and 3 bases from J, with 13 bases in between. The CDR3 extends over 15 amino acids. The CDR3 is CASSSEAGYTGELFF. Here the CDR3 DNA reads TGTGCCAGCAGCTCCGAGGCAGGGTACACCGGGGAGCTGTTTTTT.

The CDR3 sequence: CATSRGRGALQPQHF. CDR3 nucleotides: TGTGCCACCAGCAGAGGACGGGGGGCGCTTCAGCCCCAGCATTTT. The V and J genes are TRBV15 and TRBJ1-5, with D possibly being TRBD1 (6 bases). Looked up from germline, CDR1 is LNHNV and CDR2 is YYDKDF (reference sequence). With 1 base removed from V and 6 bases from J, the gap between germline ends came to 13 bases. The CDR3 is 15 residues long.

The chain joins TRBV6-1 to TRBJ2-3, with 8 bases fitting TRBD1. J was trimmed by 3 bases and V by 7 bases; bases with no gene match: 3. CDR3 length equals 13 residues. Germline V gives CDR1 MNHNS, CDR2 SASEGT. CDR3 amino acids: CASNRQGTDTQYF. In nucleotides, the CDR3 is TGTGCCAGCAACAGACAGGGGACAGATACGCAGTATTTT.

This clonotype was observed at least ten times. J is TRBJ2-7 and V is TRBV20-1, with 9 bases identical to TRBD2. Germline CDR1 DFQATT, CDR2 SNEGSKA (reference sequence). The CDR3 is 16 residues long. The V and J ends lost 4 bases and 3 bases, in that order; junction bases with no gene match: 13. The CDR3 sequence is CSAKSSAGGPGYEQYF. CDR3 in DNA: TGCAGTGCTAAAAGCTCAGCGGGAGGCCCCGGCTACGAGCAGTACTTC.

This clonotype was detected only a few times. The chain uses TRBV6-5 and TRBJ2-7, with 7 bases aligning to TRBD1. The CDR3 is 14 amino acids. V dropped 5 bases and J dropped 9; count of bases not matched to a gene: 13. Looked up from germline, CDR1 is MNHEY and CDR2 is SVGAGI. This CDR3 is CASSHQQGPYRQYF. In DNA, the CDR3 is TGTGCCAGCAGTCACCAACAGGGGCCCTACCGGCAGTACTTC.